The 7 T cell receptor beta chains listed next were all sequenced from one sample in a study of shared clonotypes between healthy human individuals. Naive CD8 cells, CD45RO-negative and positively selected for CCR7, excluded terminally differentiated effector memory CD45RA+ cells. The protocol was immunoSEQ multiplex PCR, while the TCRdb copy is restricted to in-frame clones and leaves out a portion. The sample carries around 2,000,000 clones, approximately 94% recorded once. Sample: naive CD8+ T cells sorted from blood. The receptors were sampled from a man aged 18 to 30 in good health.

The rearrangement uses TRBV7-9 and TRBJ2-1; D possibly uses TRBD1 or TRBD2 (5 bases each). Per germline, CDR1 SEHNR and CDR2 FQNEAQ (reference sequence). The ends were cut back, 4 bases at V and 9 bases at J, with 13 bases in the middle. The CDR3 extends over 13 amino acids. Written as DNA, the CDR3 is TGTGCCAGCAGCTCAGGGACGGAGTTTGAGCAGTTCTTC. Protein: CASSSGTEFEQFF. The whole variable domain, filled in from reference TRBV7-9 and TRBJ2-1, reads DTGVSQNPRHKITKRGQNVTFRCDPISEHNRLYWYRQTLGQGPEFLTYFQNEAQLEKSRLLSDRFSAERPKGSFSTLEIQRTEQGDSAMYLCASSSGTEFEQFFGPGTRLTVL.

The chain carries TRBV4-1 and TRBJ2-1; D is undetermined. Per the germline V gene, CDR1 is MGHRA and CDR2 is YSYEKL. The V end lost 0 bases, the J end lost 0 bases, and 15 bases lay between the germline ends. This CDR3 region has 18 residues. The CDR3 DNA is TGCGCCAGCAGCCAAGATCCCCCCAGCACGAGCTCCTACAATGAGCAGTTCTTC. Encoded protein: CASSQDPPSTSSYNEQFF.

In nucleotides, the CDR3 is TGTGCCAGCAGCCCGTCCTCCGGGACAGGGGTAACCGGGGAGCTGTTTTTT. Amino acid sequence: CASSPSSGTGVTGELFF. The chain couples TRBV9 to TRBJ2-2, with 10 positions matching TRBD1. This CDR3 has 17 amino acids. With V trimmed by 4 bases and J by 5 bases, 11 bases remained unmatched. Germline V gene data show CDR1 as SGDLS and CDR2 as YYNGEE.

The table lists this clone with a count of one. V gene TRBV27 combines with J gene TRBJ2-1, with D possibly being TRBD1 or TRBD2 (5 bases each). Germline values: CDR1 MNHEY, CDR2 SMNVEV (reference sequence). CDR3 length: 13 residues. The V gene lost 6 bases and the J gene lost 6 bases, with 12 bases spanning the gap. This CDR3 reads CASRYGTSNEQFF. The CDR3 DNA follows: TGTGCCAGCAGATACGGGACGTCCAATGAGCAGTTCTTC.

This rearrangement joins TRBV4-3 to TRBJ2-7; D is possibly TRBD2 (5 bases). The CDR3 has 16 residues. From germline, CDR1 is LGHNA and CDR2 YSLEER. The germline V and J ends were trimmed by 0 bases and 0 bases, with 12 bases remaining between them. CDR3 residues: CASSQEWESGSYEQYF. CDR3 in DNA: TGCGCCAGCAGCCAAGAATGGGAGAGTGGCTCCTACGAGCAGTACTTC.

V is TRBV7-2 and J is TRBJ2-7; the D call may be TRBD1 or TRBD2 (7 bases each). The ends were cut back, 5 bases at V and 0 bases at J, with 17 bases in the middle. The CDR3 has 16 amino acids. CDR1 SGHTA and CDR2 FQGNSA come from the germline V gene. In DNA form, the CDR3 reads TGTGCCAGCAGCCCCGAGGGGGCTAGCGGCTCCTACGAGCAGTACTTC. The encoded protein is CASSPEGASGSYEQYF.

The rearrangement joins TRBV30 to TRBJ2-5, with D tentatively TRBD2 (6 bases). The CDR3 extends over 15 amino acids. V lost 4 bases to trimming and J lost 4 bases, with 19 bases between them. Germline V gene data show CDR1 as GTSNPN and CDR2 as SVGIG (reference sequence). CDR3: CAWMFGSSFSETQYF. In DNA form, the CDR3 reads TGTGCCTGGATGTTCGGGAGTTCCTTTTCAGAGACCCAGTACTTC.